This entry concerns a single TCR beta chain. The clone's antigen remains unknown. No per-base quality is available; no much larger clone lies one base away. The same CDR3 arises from other DNA sequences in this sample as well. TCR CDR3 regions were amplified from genomic DNA by multiplex PCR using the deep immunoSEQ assay. Extracted genomic DNA from each cell subset was spread evenly across all wells of several immunoSEQ 96-well plates, with each plate serving as a replicate. For sorted subsets, each replicate PCR was loaded with 200 ng genomic DNA, equivalent to some 31,000 T cell genomes. The purified libraries were quantified using a Qubit 3.0 fluorometer, sized with a Bioanalyzer 2100, and then quantified again using the KAPA Library Quantification kit. A separate single-read 150-cycle Illumina NextSeq 550 flow cell was used to sequence each immunoSEQ 96-well plate. Regarding the original processing steps: Because the immunoSEQ output included only junctional sequences and no quality scores, the filtering could not be the same as the filtering used for full-length reads. Sequences were annotated with PyIR, a Python wrapper for IgBLAST v1.9, and V/J genes and CDR3 were assigned using IMGT germline references. Reads were removed for weak V/J assignments (E-value above 1e-6), missing CDR3, stop codons, out-of-frame junctions, or ambiguous translated residues. A V3J clonotype was defined by an identical inferred V gene, J gene, and CDR3 amino acid sequence. Percentage overlap between repertoires was calculated by dividing the number of shared unique clonotypes by the size of the smaller repertoire. RTK rarefaction, the Chao1 estimator, and Recon v2.1 estimates of unobserved clonotypes were used to assess repertoire richness. Generation probabilities were computed with OLGA for all TCRbeta clonotypes obtained by the gDNA method from a handful of donors. TCRdb retrieved this table from immuneACCESS and kept in-frame rearrangements only. Not all clones are present; in checked studies, unresolved V genes account for under half, and no reason is known for the remainder. D and trimming were read from the DNA, whereas the V and J calls and clone size are those reported in that table. The sample table lists 550,000 to 750,000 clones, around 90% of them with a count of one. In total, the top ten clones hold roughly 22% of the sample.

The CDR3 runs 12 amino acids, cysteine and phenylalanine included. CDR3 DNA is the only sequence kept; it has 36 bases, read in frame from the first base. CDR1 and CDR2 are read off the germline V gene (reference sequence) as SEHNR and FQNEAQ. V was cut back by 5 bases and J by 8 bases, leaving a gap of 10 bases between them. These data come from a study of shared clonotypes between healthy human individuals (dated by TCRdb to the early 2020s). Broadly, across the study: The cohort included three men and a couple of women between 18 and 49 years of age. Between about 0.9 and 10 billion PBMCs per donor were obtained by leukapheresis. To estimate repertoire size and how much clonotype sharing occurs between individuals, the study deeply sequenced the blood TCR repertoires of five healthy adults. To increase sequencing depth and limit assay-specific biases, different laboratories used diverse techniques to prepare libraries and sequence TCR repertoires. For each donor, CD4 naive and CD4 memory were each run on three plates, CD8 naive on two plates, and CD8 memory on one plate.

CD8 naive samples consisted of CD45RO-negative cells that were positively selected for CCR7, yielding a CD45RA+CCR7+ population without TemRA cells. Healthy HIV-negative adults with no recently reported acute infections or vaccinations were included as donors. Every donor was a Caucasian adult living in Nashville, Tennessee, USA. Blood was collected by leukapheresis, and PBMCs were isolated by Ficoll-Histopaque density gradient centrifugation and then cryopreserved in liquid nitrogen vapor phase. Analytical flow cytometry was used to check the purity and quantity of every magnetically sorted T cell population. Genomic DNA was isolated from every sorted fraction and measured by UV absorbance on a Nanodrop 2000c. The full study reports these points: Sampling was restricted to blood, and TCR repertoires in tissues likely differ from the TCR repertoires found in blood. The genetic and exposure-history diversity represented was limited by the small number of donors. Roughly 5% of naive CD4, more than 3% of naive CD8, 2% to 2.5% of memory CD4, and approximately 0.39% of memory CD8 clonotypes were shared across several donors. Naive subsets generally had larger estimated clonotype richness than memory subsets did. Pairwise subsampling led to the expectation that sequencing depth would affect the degree of clonotype sharing among donors. Incomplete sequencing was indicated by rarefaction of sorted-subset datasets, despite the large sequencing depth. Higher generation probabilities were observed for clonotypes shared by all four sorted-subset donors than for non-shared clonotypes.

The rearrangement joined TRBV7-9 to TRBJ2-1; too little of a D gene remains to name it. This TCR was sampled from a man in his thirties or forties in good health. Sequences were obtained from naive CD8+ T cells sorted from blood. The meaning of the sample's cell subset or site label: CD45RA+CCR7+. The sequenced DNA is TGTGCCAGCAGCGCAGGACGTGATGAGCAGTTCTTC. This translates into CASSAGRDEQFF.